What follows are 10 T cell receptor beta chains derived from one specimen sequenced in a study of blood T cell repertoires in COVID-19. Some clones are missing from TCRdb's copy, which holds only in-frame ones; the method was immunoSEQ multiplex PCR. The sample carries more than 55,000 clones, roughly 79% recorded once. Material for sequencing was peripheral blood. The receptors here all came from a man between 60 and 75 years old with acute or convalescent COVID-19.

The rearrangement uses TRBV19 and TRBJ1-2, with 8 bases aligning to TRBD1. Per germline, CDR1 LNHDA and CDR2 SQIVND (reference sequence). J gave up 4 bases and V 4 bases, and 8 bases lay outside the gene matches. The CDR3 length is 15 residues. CDR3 amino acids: CASSSGTGQPYGYTF. CDR3 in DNA: TGTGCCAGTAGTAGTGGGACAGGTCAACCCTATGGCTACACCTTC. Supplemented by reference TRBV19 and TRBJ1-2, the full variable domain reads DGGITQSPKYLFRKEGQNVTLSCEQNLNHDAMYWYRQDPGQGLRLIYYSQIVNDFQKGDIAEGYSVSREKKESFPLTVTSAQKNPTAFYLCASSSGTGQPYGYTFGSGTRLTVV.

The gene calls are TRBV28 and TRBJ1-6; no firm D call. Germline-derived CDR1 and CDR2 are MDHEN and SYDVKM. The CDR3 length is 15 residues. V was pared by 2 bases and J by 7 bases, with 12 bases between. The CDR3 nucleotides read TGTGCCAGCAGTTTAAGAGGGTTAGGGAATTCACCCCTCCACTTT. Translated: CASSLRGLGNSPLHF.

This chain connects TRBV27 to TRBJ1-2, with 8 bases fitting TRBD1. The CDR3 spans 12 residues. V lost 6 bases and J lost 6; bases outside the gene matches: 3. Germline V gene sequence: CDR1 MNHEY, CDR2 SMNVEV (reference sequence). The CDR3 DNA follows: TGTGCCAGCAGCTCAGGGGGCGATGGCTACACCTTC. Its protein is CASSSGGDGYTF.

This sequence joins TRBV7-8 and TRBJ2-7, with D possibly matching TRBD2 (5 bases). CDR3 length: 13 amino acids. Germline CDR1 reads SGHVS; CDR2 reads FQNEAQ. Trimming took 6 bases from V and 3 from J, leaving 12 bases between them. This CDR3 reads CASRRAVDYEQYF. The CDR3, as DNA: TGTGCCAGCAGGAGGGCAGTTGACTACGAGCAGTACTTC. The full variable domain, its missing parts supplied by reference TRBV7-8 and TRBJ2-7, is GAGVSQSPRYKVAKRGQDVALRCDPISGHVSLFWYQQALGQGPEFLTYFQNEAQLDKSGLPSDRFFAERPEGSVSTLKIQRTQQEDSAVYLCASRRAVDYEQYFGPGTRLTVT.

The V call is TRBV6-5, the J call TRBJ1-4; D is uncertain. CDR1 MNHEY and CDR2 SVGAGI come from the germline V gene. V lost 0 bases, J lost 12 bases, and 11 bases lay in between. This CDR3 comprises 13 residues. CDR3 loop: CASSYSRDGELFF. CDR3 in DNA: TGTGCCAGCAGTTACTCTCGTGACGGGGAACTGTTTTTT.

In DNA form, the CDR3 reads TGTGCCAGCAGCCCCGGGACAGGGGGAACAGATACGCAGTATTTT. It codes for CASSPGTGGTDTQYF. The chain joins TRBV7-3 to TRBJ2-3, with 11 bases lining up with TRBD1. The J segment lost 3 bases and the V segment lost 5 bases, leaving 4 bases of the junction unmatched. This CDR3 has 15 residues. In germline, CDR1 is SGHTA, CDR2 FQGTGA.

The chain is built from TRBV14 and TRBJ1-6; D unresolved. Germline V gene sequence: CDR1 SGHDN, CDR2 FVKESK. V was clipped by 6 bases and J by 7 bases, with 19 bases between them. This CDR3 contains 16 residues. The chain's CDR3 is CASSHSRPPLNSPLHF. DNA of the CDR3: TGTGCCAGCAGTCATTCGAGGCCCCCTCTAAATTCACCCCTCCACTTT.

The V call is TRBV19, the J call TRBJ1-6, with D hard to call. From germline, CDR1 is LNHDA and CDR2 SQIVND (reference sequence). V gave up 4 bases and J gave up 5 bases, with 12 bases separating them. There are 15 residues in the CDR3. The CDR3 here is CASSTSGWDNSPLHF. Written as DNA, the CDR3 is TGTGCCAGTAGTACCTCCGGGTGGGATAATTCACCCCTCCACTTT.

This chain uses TRBV7-2 with TRBJ2-1; TRBD2 matches 11 bases. This CDR3 comprises 14 residues. With 4 bases clipped from V and 6 bases from J, the junction kept 2 bases outside the gene matches. CDR1 is SGHTA and CDR2 is FQGNSA in the germline V gene. The CDR3 DNA sequence: TGTGCCAGCAGCTCCGGGACTAGCGGCAATGAGCAGTTCTTC. Translation gives CASSSGTSGNEQFF.

V is TRBV19 and J is TRBJ1-2; TRBD1 is a possible D gene (6 bases). Germline CDR1 and CDR2: LNHDA and SQIVND (reference sequence). Trimming left V 3 bases short and J 8 bases short, with 22 bases between. The CDR3 totals 16 residues. The CDR3 DNA reads TGTGCCAGTAGTATTGAGGGCGGAGGACAGCGACGGGGCTACACCTTC. Translated: CASSIEGGGQRRGYTF. Combining the CDR3 with reference TRBV19 and TRBJ1-2 gives the whole variable domain DGGITQSPKYLFRKEGQNVTLSCEQNLNHDAMYWYRQDPGQGLRLIYYSQIVNDFQKGDIAEGYSVSREKKESFPLTVTSAQKNPTAFYLCASSIEGGGQRRGYTFGSGTRLTVV.